The 30 T cell receptor beta chains reported below all come from one sample, sequenced in a study of siplizumab effects on memory and regulatory T cells. This table comes from immunoSEQ multiplex PCR, and its TCRdb copy is limited to in-frame clones, with some not included. The data hold about 14,000 clones, with more than 40% observed a single time. Responder and stimulator cells in the mixed lymphocyte reaction were cultured together for around six days at 37°C. Their specific antigens are unknown. The sequenced material came from CFSE-low (dividing) CD4+ T cells sorted from an allogeneic mixed lymphocyte reaction. Receptors were obtained from a human donor in good health; the cells came from an allogeneic mixed lymphocyte reaction.

This clone counts as medium-sized (0.01 to 0.1%). The V gene is TRBV5-4, the J gene TRBJ1-2; D perhaps matches TRBD1 (5 bases). CDR1 SGHNT and CDR2 YYREEE come from the germline V gene (reference sequence). The length of the CDR3 is 15 residues. V was clipped by 4 bases and J by 2 bases, with 15 bases between them. As DNA, the CDR3 is TGTGCCAGCAGCAACCCGGGACGGTTAAACTATGGCTACACCTTC. Translation: CASSNPGRLNYGYTF. The full variable domain, in which reference TRBV5-4 and TRBJ1-2 provide the parts outside the CDR3, is ETGVTQSPTHLIKTRGQQVTLRCSSQSGHNTVSWYQQALGQGPQFIFQYYREEENGRGNFPPRFSGLQFPNYSSELNVNALELDDSALYLCASSNPGRLNYGYTFGSGTRLTVV.

Only a few counts were recorded for this clone. The chain uses TRBV12-5 and TRBJ2-5, with D possibly called TRBD1 or TRBD2 (5 bases each). The germline gives CDR1 LGHNT, CDR2 FRNRAP. The CDR3 runs 15 residues. V was pared by 3 bases and J by 2 bases, with 13 bases between. CDR3 coding DNA: TGTGCTAGTGGTTTTGGGGCAGGGAGACAAGAGACCCAGTACTTC. Protein product: CASGFGAGRQETQYF.

This chain joins TRBV5-1 and TRBJ2-6, with D perhaps TRBD1 or TRBD2 (5 bases each). The CDR3 loop spans 18 amino acids. The germline V and J ends were trimmed by 0 bases and 1 base, with 14 bases remaining between them. Germline V gene lookup returns CDR1 SGHRS and CDR2 YFSETQ. CDR3 sequence (DNA): TGCGCCAGCAGCTTGGCCAAGGGGAGATGGTCTGGGGCCAACGTCCTGACTTTC. Its translation is CASSLAKGRWSGANVLTF.

The chain combines TRBV2 with TRBJ2-2; D may be TRBD2 (5 bases). The germline V gene encodes CDR1 SNHLY and CDR2 FYNNEI. V was shortened by 0 bases and J by 7 bases, with 12 bases between the two germline ends. The CDR3 covers 15 residues. The CDR3 DNA sequence: TGTGCCAGCAGTGAAGCGCTTCGGGGATACGGGGAGCTGTTTTTT. It codes for CASSEALRGYGELFF.

The CDR3, as DNA: TGTGCCAGCACCTTCCGCGACAGGTCTGGCGAGCAGTACTTC. It yields the protein CASTFRDRSGEQYF. The rearrangement uses TRBV18 and TRBJ2-7; D may be TRBD1 (6 bases). CDR1 and CDR2 from the germline V gene are KGHSH and LQKENI. This CDR3 region has 14 residues. The ends were cut back, 8 bases at V and 6 bases at J, with 20 bases in the middle.

The chain links TRBV2 to TRBJ2-3; 7 positions match TRBD2. CDR1 is SNHLY and CDR2 is FYNNEI in the germline V gene. Unmatched junction bases numbered 15, after V lost 8 bases and J lost 4 bases. This CDR3 has 16 residues. The chain's CDR3 is CASGLGEGRGADTQYF. CDR3 DNA sequence: TGTGCCAGCGGCCTGGGCGAAGGGAGGGGCGCAGATACGCAGTATTTT.

This clone came up a few times. This chain connects TRBV18 to TRBJ2-5; D is undetermined. Germline loops: CDR1 KGHSH, CDR2 LQKENI. The CDR3 spans 13 residues. V lost 6 bases, J lost 2 bases, and 10 bases lay in between. The CDR3 spells CASSLNSQETQYF. As DNA, the CDR3 is TGTGCCAGCTCCCTCAACTCACAAGAGACCCAGTACTTC.

The rearrangement links TRBV9 to TRBJ1-3; D ambiguous. V lost 0 bases to trimming and J lost 2 bases, with 12 bases between them. The CDR3 spans 16 residues. The germline CDR1 and CDR2 sequences are SGDLS and YYNGEE. CDR3: CASSVGSGWTGNTIYF. CDR3 nucleotides: TGTGCCAGCAGCGTAGGATCAGGCTGGACTGGAAACACCATATATTTT.

There are a few counts of this clone. The chain carries TRBV29-1 and TRBJ2-1; D is possibly TRBD2 (6 bases). V was clipped by 6 bases and J by 8 bases, with 8 bases between them. In germline, CDR1 is SQVTM, CDR2 ANQGSEA. The CDR3 runs 10 residues. The CDR3 loop is CSVGGYEQFF. CDR3 nucleotide sequence: TGCAGCGTGGGGGGTTATGAGCAGTTCTTC.

The chain uses TRBV6-5 and TRBJ1-2; 7 nucleotides match TRBD1. This CDR3 contains 12 residues. J was trimmed by 7 bases and V by 6 bases; bases with no gene match: 5. Germline CDR1 is MNHEY and CDR2 is SVGAGI. Here the CDR3 reads CASRNPGGGYTF. Written as DNA, the CDR3 is TGTGCCAGCAGGAATCCAGGGGGTGGCTACACCTTC.

The chain has TRBV11-1 and TRBJ2-7; the D is unclear. Trimming removed 1 base from V and 4 bases from J, with 5 bases in between. The V gene's germline CDR1 is SGHAT and CDR2 FQDESV (reference sequence). CDR3 size: 12 residues. CDR3 sequence reads: CASSLDGYEQYF. The CDR3 DNA reads TGTGCCAGCAGCTTAGACGGGTACGAGCAGTACTTC.

This clone was observed a few times. V and J are TRBV27 and TRBJ2-5, with TRBD2 identical over 7 bases. V shed 2 bases and J 6 bases; nucleotides not matched to a gene: 3. Germline values: CDR1 MNHEY, CDR2 SMNVEV (reference sequence). CDR3 size: 13 residues. Here the CDR3 DNA reads TGTGCCAGCAGTTTACGGGAGGAACAGACCCAGTACTTC. Amino acid sequence: CASSLREEQTQYF.

This chain connects TRBV7-3 to TRBJ2-6, with 11 bases identical to TRBD1. The length of the CDR3 is 16 residues. Germline V gene sequence: CDR1 SGHTA, CDR2 FQGTGA. The V and J ends lost 5 bases and 4 bases, in that order; junction bases with no gene match: 4. The CDR3 sequence: CASSRTGGAGANVLTF. CDR3 coding DNA: TGTGCCAGCAGCCGGACAGGGGGCGCAGGGGCCAACGTCCTGACTTTC.

This clone was observed a handful of times. This chain joins TRBV5-5 and TRBJ1-3, with D unclear. Trimming pared 4 bases from V and 4 bases from J, leaving 9 bases between. The CDR3 extends over 13 amino acids. CDR1 SGHKS and CDR2 YYEKEE come from the germline V gene (reference sequence). CDR3 sequence: CASSERRGNTIYF. CDR3 nucleotide sequence: TGTGCCAGCAGCGAAAGGCGAGGAAACACCATATATTTT.

The V and J genes are TRBV7-3 and TRBJ1-3, with D perhaps matching TRBD1 (6 bases). Germline V gene sequence: CDR1 SGHTA, CDR2 FQGTGA. Trimming pared 2 bases from V and 2 bases from J, leaving 7 bases between. CDR3 length: 14 amino acids. In DNA form, the CDR3 reads TGTGCCAGCAGCTTAGGACAGCCTGGAAACACCATATATTTT. This gives the protein CASSLGQPGNTIYF.

This clone appeared a few times. The rearrangement links TRBV5-4 to TRBJ2-1; no reliable D call. The germline V and J ends were trimmed by 4 bases and 2 bases, with 10 bases remaining between them. The germline gives CDR1 SGHNT, CDR2 YYREEE (reference sequence). The CDR3 runs 14 residues. The CDR3 loop is CASSVKRTYNEQFF. The CDR3 DNA sequence: TGTGCCAGCAGCGTTAAGAGAACCTACAATGAGCAGTTCTTC.

By its share, this clone is medium-sized. The chain is built from TRBV18 and TRBJ1-1, with a weak D call TRBD1 (6 bases). Trimming took off 5 bases at V and 1 base at J, with 11 bases between the two ends. Germline CDR1 is KGHSH and CDR2 is LQKENI. CDR3 length: 14 residues. The DNA for the CDR3 is TGTGCCAGCTCATCAAAACAGGGGAACACTGAAGCTTTCTTT. It specifies CASSSKQGNTEAFF.

On this clone: The same CDR3 can be traced to other DNA sequences in this sample. In nucleotides, the CDR3 is TGTGCCAGCAGTGGACAGGGAAGTTTTAACACCGGGGAGCTGTTTTTT. It translates to CASSGQGSFNTGELFF. The V call is TRBV2, the J call TRBJ2-2; 7 nucleotides align to TRBD1. The CDR3 is 16 amino acids. Germline values: CDR1 SNHLY, CDR2 FYNNEI. Trimming cost V 4 bases and J 2 bases; bases outside gene matches: 7. Full variable domain (remainder filled in from reference TRBV2 and TRBJ2-2): EPEVTQTPSHQVTQMGQEVILRCVPISNHLYFYWYRQILGQKVEFLVSFYNNEISEKSEIFDDQFSVERPDGSNFTLKIRSTKLEDSAMYFCASSGQGSFNTGELFFGEGSRLTVL.

This clone occurred a few times. This chain links TRBV10-1 with TRBJ2-1; 10 nucleotides agree with TRBD2. The CDR3 runs to 17 residues. V gave up 2 bases and J gave up 3 bases; unmatched junction bases: 7. From germline, CDR1 is WNHNN and CDR2 SYGVQD (reference sequence). The CDR3 here is CASSEGVGTSVYNEQFF. In DNA form, the CDR3 reads TGCGCCAGCAGTGAGGGTGTGGGGACTAGCGTCTACAATGAGCAGTTCTTC.

The chain recombines TRBV10-3 with TRBJ2-3, with D possibly TRBD2 on 6 matching bases. V was cut by 3 bases and J by 0 bases, with 10 bases left in between. Germline V gene lookup returns CDR1 ENHRY and CDR2 SYGVKD. The CDR3 consists of 15 residues. The CDR3 spells CAISDSSGSTDTQYF. Here the CDR3 DNA reads TGTGCCATCAGTGATTCCAGCGGGAGCACAGATACGCAGTATTTT.

This clone was counted a single time. J is TRBJ2-1 and V is TRBV4-1; D uncertain. In germline, CDR1 is MGHRA, CDR2 YSYEKL. The CDR3 is 16 amino acids. The V and J ends lost 2 bases and 6 bases respectively, with 17 bases between them. CDR3 protein: CASSQTSSVRRNEQFF. Written as DNA, the CDR3 is TGCGCCAGCAGCCAAACTTCATCCGTTAGACGCAATGAGCAGTTCTTC.

The chain combines TRBV28 with TRBJ2-1; D unclear. V gave up 2 bases and J gave up 0 bases, with 8 bases separating them. CDR1 and CDR2 from the germline V gene are MDHEN and SYDVKM. CDR3 length: 15 residues. CDR3 bases: TGTGCCAGCAGTTTAACAGATAGCTCCTACAATGAGCAGTTCTTC. Translating gives CASSLTDSSYNEQFF.

The rearrangement joins TRBV28 to TRBJ1-5; D perhaps matches TRBD1 (5 bases). There are 14 residues in the CDR3. V lost 4 bases to trimming and J lost 9 bases, with 16 bases between them. CDR1 is MDHEN and CDR2 is SYDVKM in the germline V gene. The CDR3 spells CASSSGTGLGPQHF. DNA for the CDR3: TGTGCCAGCAGTTCCGGGACGGGGCTAGGGCCCCAGCATTTT.

This clone turned up a few times. This chain joins TRBV5-1 and TRBJ2-7; 8 bases are shared with TRBD2. V dropped 4 bases and J dropped 0; count of bases not matched to a gene: 9. The germline V gene has CDR1 SGHRS and CDR2 YFSETQ. The CDR3 is 16 residues long. CDR3 amino acids: CASSPSGLDYSYEQYF. The CDR3 DNA is TGCGCCAGCAGCCCCTCGGGACTAGATTACTCCTACGAGCAGTACTTC.

V gene TRBV27 combines with J gene TRBJ2-6; D unclear. The V gene's germline CDR1 is MNHEY and CDR2 SMNVEV (reference sequence). V was clipped by 5 bases and J by 0 bases, with 5 bases between them. The CDR3 sequence is 14 residues long. CDR3 sequence reads: CASSQLSGANVLTF. The CDR3, as DNA: TGTGCCAGCAGTCAACTCTCTGGGGCCAACGTCCTGACTTTC.

This chain uses TRBV7-9 with TRBJ2-1; no clear D. CDR1 is SEHNR and CDR2 is FQNEAQ in the germline V gene (reference sequence). Trimming cost V 1 base and J 15 bases, with 13 bases left between them. CDR3 length: 12 amino acids. CDR3 sequence reads: CASSLEVGYRFF. Written as DNA, the CDR3 is TGTGCCAGCAGCTTAGAGGTTGGGTATCGGTTCTTC.

The chain joins TRBV18 to TRBJ1-5; a possible D gene is TRBD1 (6 bases). The length of the CDR3 is 16 residues. V lost 8 bases and J 1 base, leaving 18 bases between the germline ends. Germline loops: CDR1 KGHSH, CDR2 LQKENI. This chain's CDR3 is CASARGQAGSNQPQHF. Here the CDR3 DNA reads TGTGCCAGCGCAAGGGGACAAGCTGGGAGCAATCAGCCCCAGCATTTT.

This clone appeared a few times. J is TRBJ1-2 and V is TRBV9; D is undetermined. The CDR3 contains 12 residues. V gave up 7 bases and J gave up 9 bases, with 16 bases separating them. CDR1 is SGDLS, CDR2 YYNGEE, per germline. The CDR3 loop is CASSREGRSYTF. CDR3 bases: TGTGCCAGCTCGAGGGAGGGCCGGAGCTACACCTTC.

The V gene is TRBV10-3, the J gene TRBJ1-6; D not certain. The CDR3 is 13 amino acids. The germline V gene has CDR1 ENHRY and CDR2 SYGVKD. The V gene lost 0 bases and the J gene lost 8 bases, with 5 bases spanning the gap. DNA of the CDR3: TGTGCCATCAGTGAGTCTGGGGATTCACCCCTCCACTTT. Encoded protein: CAISESGDSPLHF.

The rearrangement joins TRBV5-4 to TRBJ2-3; D may be TRBD1 (5 bases). The CDR3 has 16 residues. Germline lookup yields CDR1 SGHNT and CDR2 YYREEE (reference sequence). V gave up 1 base and J gave up 5 bases, with 17 bases separating them. In DNA form, the CDR3 reads TGTGCCAGCAGCTTGTCCCTAGGGCAGGGTCAAGATACGCAGTATTTT. This sequence encodes CASSLSLGQGQDTQYF. The whole variable domain, filled in from reference TRBV5-4 and TRBJ2-3, reads ETGVTQSPTHLIKTRGQQVTLRCSSQSGHNTVSWYQQALGQGPQFIFQYYREEENGRGNFPPRFSGLQFPNYSSELNVNALELDDSALYLCASSLSLGQGQDTQYFGPGTRLTVL.